The T cell receptor (beta chain) described here comes from a study of T cell responses to AZD1222 COVID-19 vaccine. Study overall: Both about-4-week and about-12-week second-dose recipients were combined. Study observations and caveats: Just six people given AZD1222 tested seropositive at baseline. Donors were largely white British and mainly female; clonal diversity was possibly underestimated.

A remark on this clone: Its specificity is unknown.

Clones were sequenced by immunoSEQ multiplex PCR, and TCRdb holds only the in-frame ones, with some missing. The sample lists about 160,000 clones; over 75% were seen once. Germline loops: CDR1 SGHNT, CDR2 YYREEE (reference sequence). V trimming: 4 bases; J trimming: 2 bases; junction bases outside the gene matches: 5. CDR3 length equals 16 residues. The V and J genes are TRBV5-4 and TRBJ2-3, with 12 bases fitting TRBD2. This TCR was sampled from an adult in good health. The sequencing used peripheral blood, collected on day 0 of AZD1222 vaccination. The chain's CDR3 is CASSAGLAGSTDTQYF. CDR3 in DNA: TGTGCCAGCAGCGCAGGACTAGCGGGGTCCACAGATACGCAGTATTTT.